A single sample is the source of the 14 T cell receptor beta chains below, sequenced in a study of neurological immune-mediated disorders. TCRdb processed the 5' RACE reads anew with MiXCR; each CDR3 protein has one entry. In the table there are 50,000 to 75,000 distinct CDR3 sequences, over 9.5% of which are singletons. Material for sequencing was PBMCs. The receptors were gathered from a woman in her fifties or sixties with HTLV-1-associated myelopathy (HAM/TSP).

A note on this clonotype: A junction boundary mismatches the germline segment, possibly from a read error. The chain joins TRBV4-2 to TRBJ2-2; D is possibly TRBD2 (5 bases). The CDR3 is 14 amino acids. CDR1 and CDR2 (germline): LGHNA, YNFKEQ. The DNA for the CDR3 is TGTGCCAGCAGCGAGGGAAGTTTCTCCGGTGAGCAGTTTTTT. Translating it yields CASSEGSFSGEQFF.

This clonotype has at least ten counts. The chain is built from TRBV20-1 and TRBJ2-3; D gene ambiguous. The CDR3 contains 13 residues. Trimming stripped 2 bases from V and 5 bases from J, with 11 bases between. Germline V gives CDR1 DFQATT, CDR2 SNEGSKA (reference sequence). Here the CDR3 DNA reads TGCAGTGCTAGAATCAGCCCAGTAGATACGCAGTATTTT. Translating it yields CSARISPVDTQYF.

This clonotype was counted at least ten times. The rearrangement links TRBV28 to TRBJ2-7, with 9 bases fitting TRBD2. V was pared by 5 bases and J by 4 bases, with 9 bases of the junction left unmatched. Germline CDR1 MDHEN, CDR2 SYDVKM. The CDR3 loop spans 15 amino acids. The CDR3: CASSPIAGVTYEQYF. For the CDR3, the DNA is TGTGCCAGCAGTCCTATAGCGGGAGTAACTTACGAGCAGTACTTC.

The table lists this clonotype with many counts. The CDR3 reads CASSNQLRGWETQYF. The CDR3 nucleotides are TGCGCCAGCAGCAACCAGCTAAGAGGTTGGGAGACCCAGTACTTC. The chain has TRBV5-1 and TRBJ2-5, with D unclear. Germline V lookup: CDR1 SGHRS, CDR2 YFSETQ. This CDR3 contains 15 residues. The V end lost 4 bases, the J end lost 5 bases, and 18 bases lay between the germline ends.

Points on this clonotype: The CDR3 end shows no conserved phenylalanine or tryptophan, and so a read error is likely. The J gene is TRBJ2-3, the V gene TRBV11-2; D not certain. Trimming took off 5 bases at V and 5 bases at J, with 5 bases between the two ends. The CDR3 has 11 residues. The germline V gene has CDR1 SGHAT and CDR2 FQNNGV. The CDR3 DNA is TGTGCCAGCAGCCCTCTAGATACGCAGTATTTA. Amino acids: CASSPLDTQYL.

The table lists this clonotype with many counts. The rearrangement links TRBV29-1 to TRBJ2-1; 9 nucleotides match TRBD2. The J segment lost 8 bases and the V segment lost 6 bases, leaving 8 bases of the junction unmatched. CDR1 and CDR2 from the germline V gene are SQVTM and ANQGSEA. CDR3 length: 13 amino acids. CDR3 region: CSVGGGDWDEQFF. Written as DNA, the CDR3 is TGCAGCGTGGGCGGGGGGGATTGGGATGAGCAGTTCTTC.

This clonotype appeared many times. The chain combines TRBV7-2 with TRBJ2-1, with 10 bases lining up with TRBD1. V lost 1 base to trimming and J lost 6 bases; unmatched junction nucleotides: 3. This CDR3 is 15 amino acids long. Germline values: CDR1 SGHTA, CDR2 FQGNSA. CDR3 sequence reads: CASSLGGTGANEQFF. The CDR3 region has the DNA TGTGCCAGCAGCTTAGGTGGGACAGGGGCCAATGAGCAGTTCTTC.

V and J are TRBV11-2 and TRBJ2-5; 10 nucleotides match TRBD2. J lost 6 bases, V lost 5 bases, and 12 bases had no gene match. Germline values: CDR1 SGHAT, CDR2 FQNNGV. CDR3 length: 16 amino acids. The CDR3 DNA sequence: TGTGCCAGCAGCCACCCCGTAGCGGGAGGTAGTAAGACCCAGTACTTC. Amino acid sequence: CASSHPVAGGSKTQYF. The full variable domain, in which reference TRBV11-2 and TRBJ2-5 provide the parts outside the CDR3, is EAGVAQSPRYKIIEKRQSVAFWCNPISGHATLYWYQQILGQGPKLLIQFQNNGVVDDSQLPKDRFSAERLKGVDSTLKIQPAKLEDSAVYLCASSHPVAGGSKTQYFGPGTRLLVL.

This clonotype came up many times. The chain carries TRBV12-3 or TRBV12-4 and TRBJ2-3; D is undetermined. V dropped 8 bases and J dropped 4 bases, with 13 bases sitting between them. The CDR3 runs to 13 residues. The CDR3 DNA sequence: TGTGCCAGCGGGAAGCTAGAAGCAGATACGCAGTATTTT. It encodes CASGKLEADTQYF.

This clonotype was seen many times. The genes are TRBV4-2 and TRBJ2-1; TRBD2 matches 11 bases. Germline V CDR1 and CDR2: LGHNA, YNFKEQ. The CDR3 loop spans 16 amino acids. Trimming removed 1 base from V and 6 bases from J; junction bases left unmatched: 5. CDR3 bases: TGTGCCAGCAGCCAAGGTAGCGGGAGGGCCCTCAATGAGCAGTTCTTC. As protein: CASSQGSGRALNEQFF.

This clonotype appeared many times. J is TRBJ2-3 and V is TRBV5-1, with 7 bases identical to TRBD2. J was trimmed by 3 bases and V by 5 bases; bases with no gene match: 3. Germline loops: CDR1 SGHRS, CDR2 YFSETQ. CDR3 length: 13 residues. The CDR3 DNA reads as TGCGCCAGCAGTCCCGGGGGGACAGATACGCAGTATTTT. Translating gives CASSPGGTDTQYF.

This clonotype has a count of ten or more. The CDR3, as DNA: TGTGCCAGCAGCCAAGGGCTAGCGGGACTATACGAGCAGTACTTC. Amino acids: CASSQGLAGLYEQYF. The genes are TRBV6-2 or TRBV6-3 and TRBJ2-7, with 9 bases fitting TRBD2. CDR3 size: 15 residues. Trimming took 6 bases from V and 4 from J; bases not matched to a gene: 10. Germline CDR1 MNHEY, CDR2 SVGEGT.

This clonotype occurred many times. The rearrangement uses TRBV29-1 and TRBJ2-5; TRBD2 agrees at 9 bases. With 7 bases clipped from V and 5 bases from J, the junction kept 5 bases outside the gene matches. In germline, CDR1 is SQVTM, CDR2 ANQGSEA. This CDR3 spans 12 amino acids. As DNA, the CDR3 is TGCAGCGATAGCGGGAGCAGCGAGACCCAGTACTTC. Translating it yields CSDSGSSETQYF.

Ten or more counts support this clonotype. The chain carries TRBV24-1 and TRBJ2-1; 8 bases are a match to TRBD2. V dropped 12 bases and J dropped 8; count of bases not matched to a gene: 11. Germline loops: CDR1 KGHDR, CDR2 SFDVKD. The CDR3 is 13 residues long. CDR3 coding DNA: TGTGCCGTCCAGCGGGAGTGGTTGGATGAGCAGTTCTTC. Translating gives CAVQREWLDEQFF.